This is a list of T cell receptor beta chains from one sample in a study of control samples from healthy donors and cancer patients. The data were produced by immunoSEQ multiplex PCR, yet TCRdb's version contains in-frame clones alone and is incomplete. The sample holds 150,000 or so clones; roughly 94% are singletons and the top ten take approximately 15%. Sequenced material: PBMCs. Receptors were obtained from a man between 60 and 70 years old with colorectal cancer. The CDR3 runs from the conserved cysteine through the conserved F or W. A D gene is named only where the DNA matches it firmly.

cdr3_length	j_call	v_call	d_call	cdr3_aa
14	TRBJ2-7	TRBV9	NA	CASSVGTASYEQYF
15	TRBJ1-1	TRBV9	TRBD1	CASSGGQSLGAEAFF
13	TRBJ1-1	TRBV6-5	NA	CASGAGMNTEAFF
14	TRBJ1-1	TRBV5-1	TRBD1	CASSSKQGPGEAFF
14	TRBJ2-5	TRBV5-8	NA	CASSFVLEAETQYF
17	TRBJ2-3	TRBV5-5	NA	CASSLEKGGLNTDTQYF
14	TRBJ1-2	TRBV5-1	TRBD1	CASSLDRLGYGYTF
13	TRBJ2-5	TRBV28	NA	CASNGGERQTQYF
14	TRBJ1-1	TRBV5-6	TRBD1	CASLGRTGDFEAFF
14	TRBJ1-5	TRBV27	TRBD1	CASSGTASNQPQHF
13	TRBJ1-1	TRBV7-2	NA	CASSLSRSTEAFF
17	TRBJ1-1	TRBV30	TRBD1	CAWRHKPGQVGNTEAFF
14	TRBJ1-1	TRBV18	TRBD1	CASSPGTANTEAFF
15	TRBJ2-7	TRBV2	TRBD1	CASSLETGVTYEQYF
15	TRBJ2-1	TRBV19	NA	CASSSGGGSYNEQFF
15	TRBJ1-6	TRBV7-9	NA	CASSFGGDHGSPLHF
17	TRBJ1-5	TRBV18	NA	CASSRELGSNSNQPQHF
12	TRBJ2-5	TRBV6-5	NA	CASSWAEETQYF
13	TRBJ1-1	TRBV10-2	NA	CASTQGRRTEAFF
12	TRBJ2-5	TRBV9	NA	CASSPFDGTQYF
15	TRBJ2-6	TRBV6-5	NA	CASSYSRSGANVLTF
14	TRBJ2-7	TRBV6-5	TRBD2	CASTGLAGDYEQYF
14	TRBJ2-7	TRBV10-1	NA	CASSENRIPYEQYF
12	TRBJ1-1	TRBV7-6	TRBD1	CASSPGTGEAFF
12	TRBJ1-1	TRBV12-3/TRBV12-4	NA	CASSGGYTEAFF
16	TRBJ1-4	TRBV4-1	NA	CASSQEPGPTGQKLFF
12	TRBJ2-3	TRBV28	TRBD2	CASRTSIDTQYF
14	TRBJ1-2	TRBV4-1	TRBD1	CASPTPTGNYGYTF
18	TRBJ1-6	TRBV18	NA	CASSQNPQGYVDNSPLHF
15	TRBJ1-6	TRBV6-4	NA	CASSDTAIRGSPLHF
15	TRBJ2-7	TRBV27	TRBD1	CASSTRGTGGSEQYF
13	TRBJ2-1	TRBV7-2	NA	CASSLWRYNEQFF
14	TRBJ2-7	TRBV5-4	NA	CASSFSESPYEQYF
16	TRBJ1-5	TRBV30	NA	CAWSPTRKGFNQPQHF
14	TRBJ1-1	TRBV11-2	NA	CASSLAGVNTEAFF
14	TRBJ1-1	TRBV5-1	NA	CASSLGGPNTEAFF
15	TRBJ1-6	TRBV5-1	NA	CASSLTENYNSPLHF
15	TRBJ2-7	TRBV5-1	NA	CASSLDFTSTYEQYF
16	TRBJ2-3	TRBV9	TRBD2	CASSVAPGGRADTQYF